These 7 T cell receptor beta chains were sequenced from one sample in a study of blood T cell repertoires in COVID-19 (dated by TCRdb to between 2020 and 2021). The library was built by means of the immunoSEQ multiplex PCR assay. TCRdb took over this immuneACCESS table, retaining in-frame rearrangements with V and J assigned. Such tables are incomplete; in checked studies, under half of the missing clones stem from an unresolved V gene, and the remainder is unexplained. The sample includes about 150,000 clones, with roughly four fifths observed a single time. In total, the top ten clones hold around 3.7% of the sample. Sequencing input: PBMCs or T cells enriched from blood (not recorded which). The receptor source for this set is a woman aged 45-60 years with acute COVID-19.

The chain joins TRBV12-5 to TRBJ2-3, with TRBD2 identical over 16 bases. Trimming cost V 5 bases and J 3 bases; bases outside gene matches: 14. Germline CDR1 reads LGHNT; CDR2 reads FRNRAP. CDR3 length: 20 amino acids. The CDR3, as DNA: TGTGCTAGTGGTCCCAGGGGACTAGCGGGAGGGCCCGTCTTGACAGATACGCAGTATTTT. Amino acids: CASGPRGLAGGPVLTDTQYF.

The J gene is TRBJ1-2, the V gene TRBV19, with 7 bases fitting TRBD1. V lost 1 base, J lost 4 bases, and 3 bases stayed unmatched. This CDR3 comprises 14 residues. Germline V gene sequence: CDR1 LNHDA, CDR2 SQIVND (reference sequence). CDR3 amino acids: CASSIGTGLYGYTF. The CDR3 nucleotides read TGTGCCAGTAGTATAGGGACAGGTCTCTATGGCTACACCTTC. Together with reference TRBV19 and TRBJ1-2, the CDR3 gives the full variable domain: DGGITQSPKYLFRKEGQNVTLSCEQNLNHDAMYWYRQDPGQGLRLIYYSQIVNDFQKGDIAEGYSVSREKKESFPLTVTSAQKNPTAFYLCASSIGTGLYGYTFGSGTRLTVV.

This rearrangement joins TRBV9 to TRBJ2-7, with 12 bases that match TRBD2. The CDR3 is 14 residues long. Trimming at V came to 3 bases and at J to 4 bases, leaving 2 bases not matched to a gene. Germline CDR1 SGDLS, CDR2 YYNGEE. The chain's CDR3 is CASSETSGSYEQYF. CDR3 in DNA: TGTGCCAGCAGCGAGACTAGCGGGAGTTACGAGCAGTACTTC.

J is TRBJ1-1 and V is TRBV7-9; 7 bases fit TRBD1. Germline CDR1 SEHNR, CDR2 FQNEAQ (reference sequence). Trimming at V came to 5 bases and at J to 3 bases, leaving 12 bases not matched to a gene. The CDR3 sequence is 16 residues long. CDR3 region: CASSPRTGPVDTEAFF. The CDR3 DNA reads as TGTGCCAGCAGCCCTAGGACAGGCCCGGTGGACACTGAAGCTTTCTTT.

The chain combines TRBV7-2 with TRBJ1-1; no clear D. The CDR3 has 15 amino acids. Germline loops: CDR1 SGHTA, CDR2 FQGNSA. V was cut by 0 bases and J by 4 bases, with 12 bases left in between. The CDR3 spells CASSLAPGRSTEAFF. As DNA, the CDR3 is TGTGCCAGCAGCTTAGCCCCAGGCAGAAGCACTGAAGCTTTCTTT.

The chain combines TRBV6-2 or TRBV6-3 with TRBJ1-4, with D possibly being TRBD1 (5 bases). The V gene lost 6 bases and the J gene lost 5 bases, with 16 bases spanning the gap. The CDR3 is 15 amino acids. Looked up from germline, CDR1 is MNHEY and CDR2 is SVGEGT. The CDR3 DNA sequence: TGTGCCAGCAGCCGGGTAGGGACTTGGAATGAAAAACTGTTTTTT. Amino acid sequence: CASSRVGTWNEKLFF.

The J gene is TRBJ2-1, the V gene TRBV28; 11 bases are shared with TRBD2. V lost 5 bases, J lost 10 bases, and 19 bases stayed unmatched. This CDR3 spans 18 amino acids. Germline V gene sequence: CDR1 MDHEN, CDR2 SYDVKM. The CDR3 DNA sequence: TGTGCCAGCAGTATTTTACTGGATCTAGCGGGAGGTTCAGAAGAGCAGTTCTTC. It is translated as CASSILLDLAGGSEEQFF. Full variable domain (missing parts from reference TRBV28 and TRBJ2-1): DVKVTQSSRYLVKRTGEKVFLECVQDMDHENMFWYRQDPGLGLRLIYFSYDVKMKEKGDIPEGYSVSREKKERFSLILESASTNQTSMYLCASSILLDLAGGSEEQFFGPGTRLTVL.